A selection of T cell receptor beta chains follows, all from one sample in a study of a mutant IDH1 vaccine in newly diagnosed glioma. The protocol was immunoSEQ multiplex PCR, while the TCRdb copy is restricted to in-frame clones and leaves out a portion. The data contain tens of thousands of clones, more than 65% of them singletons. Sequences were derived from PBMCs, sampled from a glioma patient treated with radiotherapy, temozolomide or both. These TCRs come from a man in his fifties or sixties with glioma. Both conserved end residues are part of each CDR3. Clone size appears in some rows only: once, few, many, or a class for an expanded clone.

abundance: -; v_gene: TRBV7-2; len: 13; j_gene: TRBJ1-1; CDR3aa: CASSLIQGREAFF
abundance: once; v_gene: TRBV18; len: 15; j_gene: TRBJ1-1; CDR3aa: CASSPPENRGIAAFF
abundance: -; v_gene: TRBV20-1; len: 11; j_gene: TRBJ1-2; CDR3aa: CSGVQRIGYTF
abundance: few; v_gene: TRBV30; len: 14; j_gene: TRBJ1-5; CDR3aa: CAWRGDRSNQPQHF
abundance: few; v_gene: TRBV7-9; len: 16; j_gene: TRBJ2-3; CDR3aa: CASSQGQNEYTDTQYF
abundance: -; v_gene: TRBV28; len: 14; j_gene: TRBJ2-3; CDR3aa: CASSLLAGSYTQYF
abundance: once; v_gene: TRBV10-2; len: 16; j_gene: TRBJ1-1; CDR3aa: CASSGGRVRLGTEAFF
abundance: -; v_gene: TRBV27; len: 14; j_gene: TRBJ2-3; CDR3aa: CASSPGLESDTQYF
abundance: once; v_gene: TRBV5-4; len: 15; j_gene: TRBJ2-3; CDR3aa: CASSPGPGVVDTQYF
abundance: -; v_gene: TRBV29-1; len: 15; j_gene: TRBJ2-3; CDR3aa: CSVEDLGRGTDTQYF
abundance: -; v_gene: TRBV18; len: 14; j_gene: TRBJ2-7; CDR3aa: CASCSKRPCYEQYF
abundance: -; v_gene: TRBV19; len: 16; j_gene: TRBJ2-7; CDR3aa: CASSMGQGASTYEQYF
abundance: -; v_gene: TRBV9; len: 14; j_gene: TRBJ1-1; CDR3aa: CASSVNDRGSEAFF
abundance: -; v_gene: TRBV5-1; len: 18; j_gene: TRBJ1-4; CDR3aa: CASSSPRDRGQTNEKLFF
abundance: -; v_gene: TRBV30; len: 14; j_gene: TRBJ2-1; CDR3aa: CAWSAQGVYNEQFF
abundance: few; v_gene: TRBV29-1; len: 13; j_gene: TRBJ1-5; CDR3aa: CSVQQGSNQPQHF
abundance: -; v_gene: TRBV28; len: 15; j_gene: TRBJ1-2; CDR3aa: CASSRTGSSNYGYTF
abundance: -; v_gene: TRBV18; len: 14; j_gene: TRBJ1-2; CDR3aa: CASSPETGKDGYTF
abundance: -; v_gene: TRBV29-1; len: 12; j_gene: TRBJ1-2; CDR3aa: CSTDISDYGYTF
abundance: -; v_gene: TRBV7-3; len: 13; j_gene: TRBJ1-1; CDR3aa: CASSTFRDTEAFF
abundance: -; v_gene: TRBV9; len: 14; j_gene: TRBJ2-7; CDR3aa: CASSVGTGPYEQYF
abundance: once; v_gene: TRBV7-8; len: 16; j_gene: TRBJ1-1; CDR3aa: CASSSGQGTIYTEAFF
abundance: -; v_gene: TRBV2; len: 14; j_gene: TRBJ2-1; CDR3aa: CASSEDGTYNEQFF
abundance: -; v_gene: TRBV7-2; len: 15; j_gene: TRBJ1-4; CDR3aa: CASSFPQGANEKLFF
abundance: -; v_gene: TRBV5-1; len: 17; j_gene: TRBJ2-5; CDR3aa: CASSDLPGLARQETQYF
abundance: -; v_gene: TRBV5-1; len: 15; j_gene: TRBJ1-1; CDR3aa: CASSWGGGGNTEAFF
abundance: -; v_gene: TRBV18; len: 14; j_gene: TRBJ2-7; CDR3aa: CASSPGQTQYEQYF
abundance: -; v_gene: TRBV5-1; len: 16; j_gene: TRBJ1-2; CDR3aa: CASSLRVEGSNYGYTF
abundance: -; v_gene: TRBV6-5; len: 15; j_gene: TRBJ2-7; CDR3aa: CASSLGTDSRYEQYF
abundance: -; v_gene: TRBV11-2; len: 14; j_gene: TRBJ1-4; CDR3aa: CASSLNGGVEKLFF
abundance: -; v_gene: TRBV30; len: 12; j_gene: TRBJ2-7; CDR3aa: CAWSVAAYEQYF
abundance: -; v_gene: TRBV6-4; len: 15; j_gene: TRBJ1-6; CDR3aa: CASSEAGGYNSPLHF
abundance: -; v_gene: TRBV6-1; len: 12; j_gene: TRBJ2-1; CDR3aa: CASSEKGGEQFF
abundance: -; v_gene: TRBV29-1; len: 13; j_gene: TRBJ2-7; CDR3aa: CSVETGRGYEQYF
abundance: many; v_gene: TRBV9; len: 16; j_gene: TRBJ1-1; CDR3aa: CASSVTPDNLNTEAFF